Below, 11 T cell receptor beta chains from the same sample are listed, as sequenced in a study of T cells after yellow fever vaccination. Each CDR3 protein is one row after TCRdb ran MiXCR on the 5' RACE reads. Of roughly 32,000 distinct CDR3 sequences in the sample, approximately 4.7% are singletons; the top ten hold 40% to 55%. The sample was CD8+ T cells sorted from PBMCs, taken 5 days after the yellow fever booster vaccination. The receptors shown here come from a young man who received the YFV17D yellow fever vaccine.

In this sample, this clonotype turned up many times. Germline and junction disagree at one end, which may indicate a read error. The rearrangement links TRBV20-1 to TRBJ2-7; D gene ambiguous. CDR3 size: 12 residues. The V gene's germline CDR1 is DFQATT and CDR2 SNEGSKA (reference sequence). Here the CDR3 DNA reads TGCAGTGCTGGAGACACCGACTACGAGCAGTACTTC. Translating it yields CSAGDTDYEQYF.

The sample holds many counts of this clonotype. The chain links TRBV4-3 to TRBJ2-7, with 8 bases lining up with TRBD1. Germline trimming cut 1 base from V and 3 bases from J; bases unmatched to any gene: 8. Per germline, CDR1 LGHNA and CDR2 YSLEER. This CDR3 is 16 amino acids long. The CDR3 sequence: CASSQVVQGANYEQYF. CDR3 bases: TGCGCCAGCAGCCAAGTGGTCCAGGGGGCGAACTACGAGCAGTACTTC.

This clonotype was seen many times. This chain connects TRBV6-5 to TRBJ1-1; D remains unclear. Germline CDR1 is MNHEY and CDR2 is SVGAGI. Between the trimmed V and J ends, which lost 3 bases and 5 bases, there was a span of 10 bases. This CDR3 spans 13 amino acids. The CDR3 coding sequence is TGTGCCAGCAGTTATCCCGGAGGGACTGAAGCTTTCTTT. Its protein is CASSYPGGTEAFF.

Many counts were recorded for this clonotype. The rearrangement joins TRBV5-6 to TRBJ1-1; 10 bases agree with TRBD1. Per germline, CDR1 SGHDT and CDR2 YYEEEE. The CDR3 runs 14 residues. With V trimmed by 5 bases and J by 6 bases, 7 bases remained unmatched. The CDR3 here is CASSPGTGVPEAFF. The DNA of the CDR3 is TGTGCCAGCAGTCCCGGGACAGGGGTCCCTGAAGCTTTCTTT.

J is TRBJ1-1 and V is TRBV5-4; no firm D call. This CDR3 region has 14 residues. CDR1 is SGHNT, CDR2 YYREEE, per germline (reference sequence). With 1 base removed from V and 5 bases from J, the gap between germline ends came to 12 bases. CDR3 loop: CASSLSGSGTEAFF. The CDR3, as DNA: TGTGCCAGCAGCTTGAGTGGTAGTGGGACTGAAGCTTTCTTT.

The gene calls are TRBV30 and TRBJ2-1, with 7 nucleotides matching TRBD2. Germline V lookup: CDR1 GTSNPN, CDR2 SVGIG (reference sequence). The CDR3 totals 15 residues. V shed 0 bases and J 7 bases; nucleotides not matched to a gene: 9. As DNA, the CDR3 is TGTGCCTGGAGTGTTATAGAGGGACTATGGAATGAGCAGTTCTTC. This encodes CAWSVIEGLWNEQFF.

This clonotype was found many times. The chain couples TRBV5-4 to TRBJ2-7; 7 bases fit TRBD1. CDR1 is SGHNT and CDR2 is YYREEE in the germline V gene (reference sequence). The CDR3 consists of 12 residues. With 0 bases clipped from V and 7 bases from J, the junction kept 1 base outside the gene matches. The CDR3 sequence is CASSLGQGEQYF. As DNA, the CDR3 is TGTGCCAGCAGCTTGGGACAGGGAGAGCAGTACTTC.

This clonotype has ten or more counts. This chain joins TRBV11-2 and TRBJ2-1; D gene ambiguous. Germline CDR1 SGHAT, CDR2 FQNNGV. V lost 1 base, J lost 5 bases, and 3 bases lay in between. This CDR3 region has 12 residues. This CDR3 is CASSLGHNEQFF. CDR3 sequence (DNA): TGTGCCAGCAGCTTAGGGCACAATGAGCAGTTCTTC.

The table lists this clonotype with many counts. V is TRBV7-8 and J is TRBJ2-1; tentative D call: TRBD1 (6 bases). Germline CDR1 and CDR2: SGHVS and FQNEAQ. CDR3 length equals 16 residues. V gave up 1 base and J gave up 7 bases, with 17 bases separating them. The CDR3 coding sequence is TGTGCCAGCAGCTTAGGGTTTCTGGACAGCCCAAATGAGCAGTTCTTC. This codes for CASSLGFLDSPNEQFF.

The chain has TRBV5-1 and TRBJ2-1, with 9 positions matching TRBD1. With V trimmed by 4 bases and J by 8 bases, 10 bases remained unmatched. This CDR3 contains 15 residues. Germline V gene sequence: CDR1 SGHRS, CDR2 YFSETQ. The CDR3 region is CASSPVGQGTDEQFF. The CDR3 DNA is TGCGCCAGCAGCCCGGTGGGACAGGGAACCGATGAGCAGTTCTTC.

This clonotype was found many times. The chain combines TRBV12-3 or TRBV12-4 with TRBJ2-1, with D perhaps matching TRBD2 (6 bases). V gave up 6 bases and J gave up 5 bases, with 8 bases separating them. The CDR3 length is 12 residues. CDR3: CASSGEDNEQFF. The CDR3 DNA follows: TGTGCCAGCAGCGGGGAGGACAATGAGCAGTTCTTC.